One and the same sample provided the 32 T cell receptor beta chains below, sequenced in a study of blood T cells in healthy people across ages. It was with a sample-barcoded 5' primer and a J-beta primer mix that a second PCR of about 6 to 12 cycles was run. TCRdb called the 5' RACE reads again in MiXCR, with one record for every CDR3 protein. In the table there are some 1.6 million distinct CDR3 sequences, about 31% of which are singletons. The sequencing input was blood. These receptor sequences come from a woman in her twenties or thirties in good health.

This clonotype was seen a handful of times. The chain carries TRBV5-1 and TRBJ2-3; 7 positions agree with TRBD1. V shed 4 bases and J 7 bases; nucleotides not matched to a gene: 9. Per the germline V gene, CDR1 is SGHRS and CDR2 is YFSETQ. This CDR3 is built from 14 residues. CDR3 sequence: CASSTGQVPYTQYF. In DNA, the CDR3 is TGCGCCAGCAGCACTGGACAGGTACCTTATACGCAGTATTTT.

This chain joins TRBV6-1 and TRBJ1-4; 7 bases map to TRBD1. CDR3 length: 13 residues. J gave up 0 bases and V 8 bases, and 0 bases lay outside the gene matches. The germline V gene has CDR1 MNHNS and CDR2 SASEGT. The CDR3 DNA follows: TGTGCCAGCGGACAGGCAACTAATGAAAAACTGTTTTTT. Translation: CASGQATNEKLFF.

The chain links TRBV4-1 to TRBJ1-6; 9 nucleotides match TRBD1. The length of the CDR3 is 18 residues. After removal of 4 bases from V and 10 bases from J, the junction contained 17 bases not matched to a gene. The germline V gene has CDR1 MGHRA and CDR2 YSYEKL. CDR3 loop: CASSRNLPTGGIWSPLHF. In DNA, the CDR3 is TGCGCCAGCAGCCGCAACCTACCCACAGGGGGCATATGGTCACCCCTCCACTTT.

The rearrangement links TRBV4-1 to TRBJ1-6; 8 bases align to TRBD1. This CDR3 has 16 amino acids. The germline V gene encodes CDR1 MGHRA and CDR2 YSYEKL. Trimming at V came to 1 base and at J to 9 bases, leaving 8 bases not matched to a gene. CDR3 amino acids: CASSQGGRGRGSPLHF. The CDR3 nucleotides are TGCGCCAGCAGCCAAGGGGGCAGGGGGCGAGGTTCACCCCTCCACTTT.

The V and J genes are TRBV6-6 and TRBJ2-1, with 13 bases identical to TRBD2. CDR3 size: 15 residues. CDR1 MNHNY and CDR2 SVGAGI come from the germline V gene (reference sequence). The V segment lost 6 bases and the J segment 12 bases; nucleotides outside the gene matches: 11. Here the CDR3 DNA reads TGTGCCAGCAGAGGACTAGCGGGAGCCCCTACTGGGCAGTTCTTC. Protein sequence: CASRGLAGAPTGQFF.

The chain employs TRBV20-1 and TRBJ2-5; tentative D call: TRBD1 (6 bases). Germline CDR1 DFQATT, CDR2 SNEGSKA (reference sequence). The germline V and J ends were trimmed by 3 bases and 5 bases, with 13 bases remaining between them. This CDR3 is built from 13 residues. CDR3 in amino acids: CSARGAYTETQYF. The CDR3 nucleotides read TGCAGTGCTAGGGGGGCCTACACGGAGACCCAGTACTTC.

This clonotype was detected only a few times. The rearrangement joins TRBV20-1 to TRBJ2-3, with D possibly matching TRBD2 (5 bases). The CDR3 has 15 residues. Germline-derived CDR1 and CDR2 are DFQATT and SNEGSKA (reference sequence). The V end was cut by 0 bases, the J end by 2 bases, with 12 bases between. The CDR3 coding sequence is TGCAGTGCTAGAGATTTGGAGGACCACACAGATACGCAGTATTTT. Protein product: CSARDLEDHTDTQYF.

The chain has TRBV5-1 and TRBJ2-1; possible D gene TRBD1, 6 bases. V lost 3 bases and J 7 bases, leaving 23 bases between the germline ends. The CDR3 spans 17 residues. CDR1 SGHRS and CDR2 YFSETQ come from the germline V gene. The CDR3: CASSSRGRDNEWNEQFF. The CDR3 nucleotides are TGCGCCAGCAGCTCCCGGGGTCGGGACAATGAATGGAATGAGCAGTTCTTC.

This clonotype showed up just a few times. The chain combines TRBV4-1 with TRBJ2-1, with 9 bases that match TRBD2. Germline CDR1 is MGHRA and CDR2 is YSYEKL. CDR3 size: 18 residues. Losses at the gene ends were 3 bases for V and 0 bases for J; bases not matched to a gene: 9. CDR3 nucleotide sequence: TGCGCCAGCAGCCATGCTAGCGGGGTCACTAGCTCCTACAATGAGCAGTTCTTC. The encoded protein is CASSHASGVTSSYNEQFF.

This clonotype was counted between two and nine times. The chain combines TRBV29-1 with TRBJ2-1; tentative D call: TRBD1 (5 bases). V dropped 4 bases and J dropped 0 bases, with 13 bases sitting between them. Germline assignment: CDR1 SQVTM and CDR2 ANQGSEA. This CDR3 region has 15 residues. DNA of the CDR3: TGCAGCGTTGTCAGCGACCAGGGCTCCTACAATGAGCAGTTCTTC. Residues: CSVVSDQGSYNEQFF.

This chain links TRBV28 with TRBJ2-3, with a weak D call TRBD2 (6 bases). In germline, CDR1 is MDHEN, CDR2 SYDVKM. This CDR3 is 17 amino acids long. The CDR3 sequence is CAGRAAGTRRSADTQYF. The CDR3 DNA reads as TGTGCTGGTAGGGCGGCGGGAACAAGAAGGAGCGCAGATACGCAGTATTTT.

In this sample, this clonotype turned up many times. The V and J genes are TRBV6-6 and TRBJ2-1; D ambiguous. Germline loops: CDR1 MNHNY, CDR2 SVGAGI (reference sequence). The ends were cut back, 3 bases at V and 0 bases at J, with 3 bases in the middle. The CDR3 runs 13 residues. The CDR3 here is CASSYDSYNEQFF. In DNA, the CDR3 is TGTGCCAGCAGTTATGACTCCTACAATGAGCAGTTCTTC.

The chain couples TRBV20-1 to TRBJ1-1; D unresolved. Germline CDR1 and CDR2: DFQATT and SNEGSKA (reference sequence). The V end lost 0 bases, the J end lost 3 bases, and 8 bases lay between the germline ends. The CDR3 is 13 amino acids. Here the CDR3 reads CSARDQRHTEAFF. The CDR3 DNA reads TGCAGTGCTAGAGATCAAAGGCACACTGAAGCTTTCTTT.

This clonotype was observed a few times. V gene TRBV7-3 combines with J gene TRBJ2-3; 7 bases fit TRBD2. The CDR3 totals 15 residues. V trimming: 4 bases; J trimming: 5 bases; junction bases outside the gene matches: 9. Germline lookup yields CDR1 SGHTA and CDR2 FQGTGA. CDR3 sequence reads: CASSYSGVVGDTQYF. As DNA, the CDR3 is TGTGCCAGCAGCTACAGCGGGGTGGTTGGAGATACGCAGTATTTT.

The chain carries TRBV19 and TRBJ2-3; no definite D call. CDR1 is LNHDA and CDR2 is SQIVND in the germline V gene (reference sequence). CDR3 length equals 13 residues. With 8 bases removed from V and 3 bases from J, the gap between germline ends came to 12 bases. The CDR3 reads CASGPLGTDTQYF. The DNA for the CDR3 is TGTGCCAGTGGCCCCTTAGGGACAGATACGCAGTATTTT.

This clonotype came up a few times. The chain uses TRBV7-9 and TRBJ2-1; D is perhaps TRBD1 (6 bases). Germline lookup yields CDR1 SEHNR and CDR2 FQNEAQ (reference sequence). This CDR3 contains 15 residues. The V and J ends lost 5 bases and 2 bases respectively, with 13 bases between them. The CDR3 is CASSQRTAAYNEQFF. CDR3 in DNA: TGTGCCAGCAGCCAGAGGACAGCAGCCTACAATGAGCAGTTCTTC.

The chain employs TRBV20-1 and TRBJ1-1, with 8 positions matching TRBD1. Germline V gene lookup returns CDR1 DFQATT and CDR2 SNEGSKA (reference sequence). CDR3 size: 15 residues. The V gene end was trimmed by 1 base and the J gene end by 4 bases; junction bases not matched to a gene: 8. The CDR3 region is CSARGIQGGSTEAFF. DNA of the CDR3: TGCAGTGCTAGAGGAATACAGGGGGGTAGCACTGAAGCTTTCTTT.

This clonotype was seen ten or more times. J is TRBJ1-1 and V is TRBV7-9; D remains unclear. Per the germline V gene, CDR1 is SEHNR and CDR2 is FQNEAQ (reference sequence). V was shortened by 9 bases and J by 1 base, with 9 bases between the two germline ends. The CDR3 sequence is 12 residues long. The CDR3 loop is CASGRQNTEAFF. The CDR3 DNA reads as TGTGCCAGTGGGAGACAGAACACTGAAGCTTTCTTT.

This clonotype was detected only a few times. This chain joins TRBV18 and TRBJ1-2; 9 bases align to TRBD1. After removal of 2 bases from V and 5 bases from J, the junction contained 6 bases not matched to a gene. CDR1 is KGHSH and CDR2 is LQKENI in the germline V gene. CDR3 length: 15 residues. The CDR3 bases are TGTGCCAGCTCACCAACCGGGACAGGGCCATATGGCTACACCTTC. Residues: CASSPTGTGPYGYTF.

This clonotype has just a few counts. The chain joins TRBV9 to TRBJ2-1; D possibly matches TRBD1 or TRBD2 (6 bases each). CDR1 and CDR2 (germline): SGDLS, YYNGEE. This CDR3 comprises 16 residues. V was pared by 3 bases and J by 7 bases, with 20 bases between. CDR3 amino acids: CASSGSSRGPGNEQFF. DNA for the CDR3: TGTGCCAGCAGCGGGTCTTCCCGGGGGCCTGGGAATGAGCAGTTCTTC.

The J gene is TRBJ2-7, the V gene TRBV6-2 or TRBV6-3; 8 bases map to TRBD2. From germline, CDR1 is MNHEY and CDR2 SVGEGT. This CDR3 is built from 16 residues. Trimming cost V 5 bases and J 0 bases; bases outside gene matches: 9. As DNA, the CDR3 is TGTGCCAGCAGTCTCCCTTGGCGGGGGGCCTCCTACGAGCAGTACTTC. Protein sequence: CASSLPWRGASYEQYF.

In its sample, this clonotype was seen a few times. The CDR3: CAILLQGAYEQYF. In nucleotides, the CDR3 is TGCGCCATCCTCTTACAAGGAGCCTACGAGCAGTACTTC. The chain joins TRBV10-2 to TRBJ2-7, with D unresolved. Trimming removed 10 bases at V and 2 bases at J, with 15 bases between. Germline lookup yields CDR1 WSHSY and CDR2 SAAADI. The CDR3 sequence is 13 residues long.

This clonotype was seen only a few times. V and J are TRBV9 and TRBJ2-1; TRBD2 matches 13 bases. V lost 4 bases and J lost 2; bases outside the gene matches: 3. Per the germline V gene, CDR1 is SGDLS and CDR2 is YYNGEE. The CDR3 extends over 16 amino acids. The CDR3: CASSTSGGATYNEQFF. The CDR3 coding sequence is TGTGCCAGCAGCACTAGCGGGGGGGCCACCTACAATGAGCAGTTCTTC.

Only a few counts were recorded for this clonotype. The CDR3 reads CSARSQRQGGTDTQYF. In nucleotides, the CDR3 is TGCAGTGCTAGATCCCAGAGACAGGGAGGCACAGATACGCAGTATTTT. J is TRBJ2-3 and V is TRBV20-1; TRBD1 matches at 7 bases. The CDR3 has 16 amino acids. The germline V gene has CDR1 DFQATT and CDR2 SNEGSKA (reference sequence). V dropped 2 bases and J dropped 1; count of bases not matched to a gene: 9.

This clonotype was seen just once. This chain joins TRBV28 and TRBJ1-2; D ambiguous. Looked up from germline, CDR1 is MDHEN and CDR2 is SYDVKM. Trimming left V 6 bases short and J 6 bases short, with 14 bases between. CDR3 length equals 13 residues. CDR3 sequence: CASSRTTANGYTF. The CDR3 DNA reads as TGTGCCAGCAGCCGGACGACCGCGAATGGCTACACCTTC.

This clonotype was counted only a few times. The chain joins TRBV5-5 to TRBJ2-5; possible D gene TRBD1, 5 bases. Germline CDR1 is SGHKS and CDR2 is YYEKEE (reference sequence). CDR3 length: 14 residues. Trimming cost V 4 bases and J 6 bases, with 16 bases left between them. The CDR3 DNA follows: TGTGCCAGCAGCGTGGAGCAGGGCAAGCAGACCCAGTACTTC. Translation: CASSVEQGKQTQYF. The full variable domain, with the rest looked up from reference TRBV5-5 and TRBJ2-5, is DAGVTQSPTHLIKTRGQQVTLRCSPISGHKSVSWYQQVLGQGPQFIFQYYEKEERGRGNFPDRFSARQFPNYSSELNVNALLLGDSALYLCASSVEQGKQTQYFGPGTRLLVL.

This clonotype was picked up a small number of times. The V gene is TRBV7-6, the J gene TRBJ2-1; 8 bases are a match to TRBD2. After removal of 5 bases from V and 7 bases from J, the junction contained 13 bases not matched to a gene. CDR1 and CDR2 from the germline V gene are SGHVS and FNYEAQ. CDR3 length: 16 residues. CDR3 in amino acids: CASSLPLLAEVNEQFF. The CDR3, as DNA: TGTGCCAGCAGCCTACCCCTACTAGCGGAGGTTAATGAGCAGTTCTTC.

The chain carries TRBV14 and TRBJ1-2; D may be TRBD1 (6 bases). The CDR3 has 16 residues. Looked up from germline, CDR1 is SGHDN and CDR2 is FVKESK. V was cut by 0 bases and J by 4 bases, with 15 bases left in between. This chain's CDR3 is CASSQDRTEIIYGYTF. DNA for the CDR3: TGTGCCAGCAGCCAAGATAGGACAGAGATTATCTATGGCTACACCTTC.

This clonotype was seen a handful of times. V gene TRBV13 combines with J gene TRBJ2-3; D gene uncertain. Germline loops: CDR1 PRHDT, CDR2 FYEKMQ (reference sequence). CDR3 length: 16 residues. V lost 1 base and J lost 0, with 11 bases in between. CDR3: CASSLAGPYSTDTQYF. For the CDR3, the DNA is TGTGCCAGCAGCTTAGCGGGCCCCTATAGCACAGATACGCAGTATTTT.

There are many counts of this clonotype. J is TRBJ2-1 and V is TRBV10-3; 12 bases are a match to TRBD2. The CDR3 sequence is 16 residues long. CDR1 ENHRY and CDR2 SYGVKD come from the germline V gene. The junction had 8 bases not matched to a gene; V was cut back by 6 bases and J by 5 bases. The CDR3 bases are TGTGCCATCAGCCATCCACTAGCGGGGGGAAACAATGAGCAGTTCTTC. Translating gives CAISHPLAGGNNEQFF.

This clonotype was counted only a few times. CDR3 sequence (DNA): TGTGCCAGCAGTAGACAGGTCTCTGGGGCCAACGTCCTGACTTTC. It specifies CASSRQVSGANVLTF. The V and J genes are TRBV6-5 and TRBJ2-6, with a tentative D call TRBD1 (6 bases). Trimming shortened V by 5 bases and J by 0 bases, and 8 bases separated the two germline ends. CDR1 and CDR2 from the germline V gene are MNHEY and SVGAGI. The CDR3 totals 15 residues.

This clonotype was picked up a small number of times. The gene calls are TRBV13 and TRBJ1-2; maybe TRBD1 (5 bases). The germline V and J ends were trimmed by 4 bases and 4 bases, with 19 bases remaining between them. Per the germline V gene, CDR1 is PRHDT and CDR2 is FYEKMQ (reference sequence). The CDR3 runs 16 residues. The CDR3 sequence is CASSSTNQGWSYGYTF. In DNA form, the CDR3 reads TGTGCCAGCAGCTCCACGAATCAGGGCTGGAGCTATGGCTACACCTTC.